This T cell receptor (beta chain) is drawn from a study of Graves' ophthalmopathy and Graves' hyperthyroidism (dated by TCRdb to the late 2010s). Background on the whole study: Peripheral blood was collected at initial diagnosis, prior to any treatment. A discovery set of 100 patients (43 ophthalmopathy, 57 stable hyperthyroidism) was enrolled to explore V-J signatures distinguishing ophthalmopathy from hyperthyroidism. The independent validation cohort included under 20 hyperthyroidism patients plus 17 patients who later progressed from hyperthyroidism to ophthalmopathy. In total, around 130 blood samples were TCR-sequenced: approximately 42 ophthalmopathy, roughly 77 hyperthyroidism and roughly 17 hyperthyroidism-to-ophthalmopathy patients. T-cell repertoires of thyroid tissue and blood were compared in 5 or 6 hyperthyroidism patients. Following sample collection, hyperthyroidism patients were given methimazole at a starting dose of 30 mg daily, and ophthalmopathy patients were given high-dose intravenous methylprednisolone. The 90 to 100 discovery patients were randomly divided into training and test sets at a 7:3 ratio. The study used signatures of the TCR beta repertoire to tell Graves' ophthalmopathy apart from Graves' hyperthyroidism and to predict which patients would progress to ophthalmopathy. Study-wide conclusions, independent of this receptor: Most of the expanded thyroid clonotypes with a frequency above 0.001 were also detected in blood, and it was suggested that the thyroid immune response may be reflected by blood repertoires. The 13-signature model separated ophthalmopathy from stable hyperthyroidism with about 86% sensitivity and 81% to 82% specificity in cross-validation, and 80%/75% in the test set. In validation, the model predicted ophthalmopathy progression with about 71% sensitivity and about 77% specificity; about a dozen predicted patients were CT-confirmed with GO in a median of around 6 months. Sample size was not predetermined statistically, and investigators were not blinded to group allocation.

Hyperthyroidism was considered stable if no progression to ophthalmopathy occurred within 18 months of follow-up. The hyperthyroidism patients were 18 to 65 years old and newly diagnosed, with a disease duration of less than 2 months. Anyone with other autoimmune diseases, uncontrolled infections, pregnancy or lactation was excluded from the study. Clinical symptoms, serum thyroxine, TRAb, thyroid ultrasound and orbital computed tomography were used for diagnosis. PBMCs were isolated from about 9.2 ml of fresh peripheral blood by Ficoll-Paque density gradient centrifugation. Trizol reagent was used to extract the total RNA, and its quality was then checked on an Agilent 2100 Bioanalyzer. To note about this clonotype: No cognate antigen has been identified for it. No much larger clone exists at a distance of one base, and base qualities are not known.

The CDR3 has 15 amino acids, counting the end cysteine and phenylalanine. Solely the CDR3 DNA is kept, with 45 bases framed from the first base. V ends up 1 base short and J 6 bases short, with an unmatched junction base count of 6. For repertoire sequencing, the TCR beta CDR3 regions were amplified from RNA transcripts. The first round was an RT-PCR using HTBI primers with the Qiagen OneStep RT-PCR kit, and this first round was followed by a second-round multiplex PCR, then size selection and purification. Libraries were sequenced on an Illumina HiSeq2000 using paired-end 100 bp reads. From the authors' description of their analysis: SOAPnuke was used to process the reads, removing any read that contained adapters or uncalled bases, had a mean Phred below 15, or lacked an exact match to the constant primer or identifier. COPE v1.2.5 was used to merge the high-quality paired reads. Unique nucleotide sequences were defined as clonotypes and aligned to IMGT TRB V, D and J references using MiTCR v1.1. The analysis was limited to V-J combinations with a frequency above 0.0001, which together covered more than 98% of repertoires. A TCR clonal expansion and chaos score per V-J combination was defined as the ratio of F50 clonal expansion to chaos observed in the TCRdist matrix. Welch's t-statistics and random forest were used to narrow the features down to more than 10 V-J combinations, which were then fed into a naive Bayes classifier. The similarity between thyroid and blood repertoires was quantified using the Morisita-Horn index. Starting from the raw public reads, TCRdb applied fastp trimming at Q25, assembled clones with MiXCR and retained in-frame beta chains. Rows matching on CDR3 protein sequence are summarized as one entry with the most common DNA and genes. These V and J calls rely on TCRdb rather than the paper's analysis. The sample profile shows over 15,000 distinct CDR3 sequences; roughly 50% of them were found once. Of the sample, approximately 24% falls within the top ten clones.

The sequence was obtained from a woman in her thirties or forties with stable Graves' hyperthyroidism. Donor details come from another sample of the same person, matched by shared clones. The rearranged segments are TRBV12-3 or TRBV12-4 and TRBJ1-5; 7 of the junction bases match TRBD1. Sequencing was performed on peripheral blood. The DNA sequence reads TGTGCCAGCAGTTTAGGGGAGGGGGCGACTCAGCCCCAGCATTTT. Translated, this gives CASSLGEGATQPQHF.